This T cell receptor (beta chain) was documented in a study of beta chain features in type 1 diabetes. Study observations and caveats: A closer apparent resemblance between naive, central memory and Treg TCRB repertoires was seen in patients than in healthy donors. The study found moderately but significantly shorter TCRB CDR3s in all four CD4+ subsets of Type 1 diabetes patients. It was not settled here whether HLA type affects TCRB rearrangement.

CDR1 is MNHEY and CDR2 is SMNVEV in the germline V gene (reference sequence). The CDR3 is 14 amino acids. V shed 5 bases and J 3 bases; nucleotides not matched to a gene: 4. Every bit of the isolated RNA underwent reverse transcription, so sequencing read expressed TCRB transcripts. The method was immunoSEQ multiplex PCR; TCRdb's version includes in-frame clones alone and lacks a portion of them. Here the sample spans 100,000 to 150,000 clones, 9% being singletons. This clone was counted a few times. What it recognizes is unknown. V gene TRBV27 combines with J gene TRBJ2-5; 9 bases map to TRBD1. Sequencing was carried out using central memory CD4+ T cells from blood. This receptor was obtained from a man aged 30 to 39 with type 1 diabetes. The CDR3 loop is CASSTGGWEETQYF. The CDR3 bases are TGTGCCAGCAGTACAGGGGGCTGGGAAGAGACCCAGTACTTC.